Listed below are T cell receptor beta chains from one sample, sequenced in a study of CD8+CD57+ T cells in acquired aplastic anemia. MiXCR was run by TCRdb on the reads, yielding one entry per CDR3 protein. The profile shows about 180,000 distinct CDR3 sequences, 63% of them singletons. Sequencing was done on a sample of sorted CD4+, CD8+, or CD8+CD57+ T cells (not recorded which) from PBMCs. Receptors originate from a human donor with aplastic anemia. CDR3s include the opening cysteine and the closing phenylalanine or tryptophan.

v_gene: TRBV6-1; j_gene: TRBJ2-3; CDR3aa: CASSRPGVTDTQYF
v_gene: TRBV7-9; j_gene: TRBJ2-6; CDR3aa: CASSEISGANVLTF
v_gene: TRBV10-3; j_gene: TRBJ1-2; CDR3aa: CASRQLAGGRSNGYTF
v_gene: TRBV10-3; j_gene: TRBJ1-2; CDR3aa: CAISFGLMGDSPYGYTF
v_gene: TRBV7-2; j_gene: TRBJ2-7; CDR3aa: CASSLLGTSYEQYF
v_gene: TRBV30; j_gene: TRBJ2-7; CDR3aa: CAWSAGTLYEQYF
v_gene: TRBV20-1; j_gene: TRBJ1-1; CDR3aa: CSARDLAGAGVNTEAFF
v_gene: TRBV24-1; j_gene: TRBJ1-2; CDR3aa: CATSDISGYTF
v_gene: TRBV5-6; j_gene: TRBJ1-2; CDR3aa: CASRLDGAPYGYTF
v_gene: TRBV9; j_gene: TRBJ2-3; CDR3aa: CASSPFQELARSTDTQYF
v_gene: TRBV6-2/TRBV6-3; j_gene: TRBJ2-7; CDR3aa: CASSYRGQSYEQYF
v_gene: TRBV5-1; j_gene: TRBJ2-5; CDR3aa: CASSLDGRQETQYF
v_gene: TRBV4-3; j_gene: TRBJ1-1; CDR3aa: CASSRVKENTEAFF
v_gene: TRBV10-1; j_gene: TRBJ1-2; CDR3aa: CASSDKWGQGFYGYTF
v_gene: TRBV19; j_gene: TRBJ2-1; CDR3aa: CASKTQGGNEQFF
v_gene: TRBV19; j_gene: TRBJ2-7; CDR3aa: CASSNGERLEQYF
v_gene: TRBV7-9; j_gene: TRBJ2-7; CDR3aa: CASSHLTDYEQYF
v_gene: TRBV19; j_gene: TRBJ1-2; CDR3aa: CASSPTSGGYTF
v_gene: TRBV2; j_gene: .; CDR3aa: CASSETGLGTEAFF
v_gene: TRBV7-9; j_gene: TRBJ1-1; CDR3aa: CASSLRQGGTEAFF
v_gene: TRBV2; j_gene: TRBJ1-6; CDR3aa: CASSKRQGASPLHF
v_gene: TRBV9; j_gene: TRBJ2-7; CDR3aa: CASSHGQGAYEQYF
v_gene: TRBV20-1; j_gene: TRBJ2-7; CDR3aa: CSARDGAGGPHEQYF
v_gene: TRBV24-1; j_gene: TRBJ2-7; CDR3aa: CATRGLGRDSGHEQYF
v_gene: TRBV7-7; j_gene: TRBJ1-4; CDR3aa: CASSPRGTANPIQTANEKLFF
v_gene: TRBV24-1; j_gene: TRBJ1-2; CDR3aa: CATSDSQGGRYGYTF
v_gene: TRBV4-1; j_gene: TRBJ1-6; CDR3aa: CASSLGGTGNSPLHF
v_gene: TRBV7-2; j_gene: TRBJ2-1; CDR3aa: CASSLAGGLYNEQFF
v_gene: TRBV10-3; j_gene: TRBJ1-1; CDR3aa: CAISGGGGFRNTEAFF
v_gene: TRBV19; j_gene: TRBJ1-5; CDR3aa: CASSGTGSGEPQHF
v_gene: TRBV20-1; j_gene: TRBJ1-2; CDR3aa: CSARPFDRGPNYGYTF
v_gene: TRBV2; j_gene: TRBJ2-7; CDR3aa: CASSFDPIAGGQAYEQYF
v_gene: TRBV12-3/TRBV12-4; j_gene: TRBJ2-1; CDR3aa: CASSFAGDFSYNEQFF
v_gene: TRBV7-2; j_gene: TRBJ1-6; CDR3aa: CASSLTYVGSPLHF
v_gene: TRBV9; j_gene: TRBJ2-7; CDR3aa: CASSVGDGTALSYEQYF
v_gene: TRBV20-1; j_gene: TRBJ1-6; CDR3aa: CSASSGINSPLHF
v_gene: TRBV20-1; j_gene: TRBJ2-1; CDR3aa: CSAPRGAGYNEQFF
v_gene: TRBV29-1; j_gene: TRBJ1-2; CDR3aa: CSVGGVIGTNYGYTF
v_gene: TRBV20-1; j_gene: TRBJ1-2; CDR3aa: CSATPGSYGYTF
v_gene: TRBV29-1; j_gene: TRBJ1-2; CDR3aa: CSAWDRGELWGGYTF
v_gene: TRBV15; j_gene: TRBJ1-2; CDR3aa: CATSRRTGVTFTF
v_gene: TRBV15; j_gene: TRBJ1-2; CDR3aa: CATSRTKEAGGKGYTF
v_gene: TRBV15; j_gene: TRBJ2-1; CDR3aa: CATSRDRTSGGRQFF
v_gene: TRBV20-1; j_gene: TRBJ1-2; CDR3aa: CSAREGASYGYTF
v_gene: TRBV10-3; j_gene: TRBJ2-5; CDR3aa: CAISEGTGGQETQYF
v_gene: TRBV20-1; j_gene: TRBJ2-7; CDR3aa: CSARISGYEQYF
v_gene: TRBV19; j_gene: TRBJ1-1; CDR3aa: CASSTAQGLTTEAFF
v_gene: TRBV19; j_gene: TRBJ2-2; CDR3aa: CASKGLRAGEPFF
v_gene: TRBV20-1; j_gene: TRBJ1-6; CDR3aa: CSARLRGQGNNSPLHF
v_gene: TRBV5-1; j_gene: TRBJ1-1; CDR3aa: CASSLSGAANTEAFF
v_gene: TRBV20-1; j_gene: TRBJ1-2; CDR3aa: CSATRDGVGYTF
v_gene: TRBV7-3; j_gene: TRBJ1-1; CDR3aa: CASSLKGENTEAFF
v_gene: TRBV9; j_gene: TRBJ2-1; CDR3aa: CASSVAGEQFF